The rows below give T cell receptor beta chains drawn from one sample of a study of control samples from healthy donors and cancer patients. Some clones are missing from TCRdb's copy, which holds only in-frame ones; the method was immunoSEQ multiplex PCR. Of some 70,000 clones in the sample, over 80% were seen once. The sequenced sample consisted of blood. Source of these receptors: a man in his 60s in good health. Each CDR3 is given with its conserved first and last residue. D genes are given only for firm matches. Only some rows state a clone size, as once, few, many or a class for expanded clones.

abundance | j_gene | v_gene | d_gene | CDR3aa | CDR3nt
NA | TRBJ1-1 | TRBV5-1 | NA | CASSPNRVTDTEAFF | TGCGCCAGCAGCCCCAATAGGGTTACGGACACTGAAGCTTTCTTT
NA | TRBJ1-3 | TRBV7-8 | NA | CASSLGSATAGNTIYF | TGTGCCAGCAGCTTAGGTTCGGCCACGGCTGGAAACACCATATATTTT
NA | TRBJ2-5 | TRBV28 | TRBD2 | CASRSRRTSGRVVGETQYF | TGTGCCAGCAGATCGCGGAGGACTAGCGGGAGGGTGGTCGGAGAGACCCAGTACTTC
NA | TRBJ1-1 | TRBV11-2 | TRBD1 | CASSLNRGPEAFF | TGTGCCAGCAGCTTAAACAGGGGGCCTGAAGCTTTCTTT
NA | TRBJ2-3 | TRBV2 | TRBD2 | CASSEYTSGAKDTQYF | TGTGCCAGCAGTGAGTACACTAGCGGGGCCAAGGATACGCAGTATTTT
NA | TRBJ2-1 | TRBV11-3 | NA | CASSLRASPREQFF | TGTGCCAGCAGCTTACGGGCTTCCCCTCGGGAGCAGTTCTTC
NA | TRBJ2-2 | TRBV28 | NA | CASSSFSGATNTGELFF | TGTGCCAGCAGTTCATTCTCAGGGGCGACGAACACCGGGGAGCTGTTTTTT
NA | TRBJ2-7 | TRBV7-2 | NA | CASSLVTGAYEQYF | TGTGCCAGCAGCTTAGTCACGGGAGCGTACGAGCAGTACTTC
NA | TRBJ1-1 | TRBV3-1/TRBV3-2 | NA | CASSRRGSDTEAFF | TGTGCCAGCAGCCGACGGGGAAGCGACACTGAAGCTTTCTTT
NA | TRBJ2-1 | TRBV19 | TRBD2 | CASSIWSGRLNNEQFF | TGTGCCAGTAGTATTTGGAGCGGGAGGCTCAACAATGAGCAGTTCTTC
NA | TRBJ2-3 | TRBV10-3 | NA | CAISGWGGGTDTQYF | TGTGCCATCAGTGGATGGGGTGGGGGCACAGATACGCAGTATTTT
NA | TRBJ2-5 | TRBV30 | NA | CAWSVSLGGLGETQYF | TGTGCCTGGAGCGTTTCCTTGGGGGGACTGGGGGAGACCCAGTACTTC
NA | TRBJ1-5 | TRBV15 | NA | CATSSFATVSRGQPQHF | TGTGCCACCAGCAGCTTTGCCACGGTTTCCCGCGGTCAGCCCCAGCATTTT
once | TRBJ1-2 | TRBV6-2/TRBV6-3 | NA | CASSRAGVNYGYTF | TGTGCCAGCAGTAGGGCGGGAGTTAACTATGGCTACACCTTC
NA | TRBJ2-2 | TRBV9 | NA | CASSVEGSNTGELFF | TGTGCCAGCAGCGTAGAGGGGTCTAACACCGGGGAGCTGTTTTTT
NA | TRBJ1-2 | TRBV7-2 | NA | CASSLGRQRKNYGYTF | TGTGCCAGCAGCTTAGGAAGACAGAGGAAGAACTATGGCTACACCTTC
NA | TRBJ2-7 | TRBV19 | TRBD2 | CASSGTSGYEQYF | TGTGCCAGCAGCGGGACTAGCGGCTACGAGCAGTACTTC
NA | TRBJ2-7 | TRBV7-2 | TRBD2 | CASSLEGTSGSFNEQYF | TGTGCCAGCAGCTTAGAAGGGACTAGCGGGAGTTTCAACGAGCAGTACTTC
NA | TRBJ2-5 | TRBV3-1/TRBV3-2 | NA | CASSQGMGQETQYF | TGTGCCAGCAGCCAAGGTATGGGGCAAGAGACCCAGTACTTC
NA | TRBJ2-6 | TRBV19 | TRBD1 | CASHRGRTSGANVLTF | TGTGCCAGCCACAGGGGTCGAACCTCTGGGGCCAACGTCCTGACTTTC
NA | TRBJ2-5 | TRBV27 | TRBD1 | CASSLLGTGGQETQYF | TGTGCCAGCAGTTTACTTGGGACAGGGGGACAAGAGACCCAGTACTTC
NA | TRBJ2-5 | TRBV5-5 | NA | CASRKGTSKGETQYF | TGTGCCAGCAGAAAGGGTACTTCCAAGGGGGAGACCCAGTACTTC
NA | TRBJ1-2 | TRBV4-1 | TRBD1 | CASSPGTGAGYTF | TGCGCCAGCAGCCCCGGGACAGGAGCAGGCTACACCTTC
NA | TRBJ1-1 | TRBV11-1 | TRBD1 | CASSLTGGRTEAFF | TGTGCCAGCAGCCTGACAGGGGGAAGGACTGAAGCTTTCTTT
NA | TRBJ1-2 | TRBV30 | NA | CAWTGDGVTRGYTF | TGTGCCTGGACAGGGGACGGGGTAACTAGAGGCTACACCTTC
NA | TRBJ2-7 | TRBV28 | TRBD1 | CASSLGGQGTLEAYF | TGTGCCAGCAGTTTGGGGGGACAGGGGACTCTCGAAGCGTACTTC
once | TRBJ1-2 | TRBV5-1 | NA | CASSTATKGGYTF | TGCGCCAGCAGCACCGCTACAAAGGGTGGCTACACCTTC
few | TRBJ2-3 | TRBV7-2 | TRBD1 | CASSLGQGNSDTQYF | TGTGCCAGCAGCTTAGGACAGGGAAACTCAGATACGCAGTATTTT
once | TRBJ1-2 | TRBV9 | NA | CASSVGENYGYTF | TGTGCCAGCAGCGTAGGAGAAAACTATGGCTACACCTTC
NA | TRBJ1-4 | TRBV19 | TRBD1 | CASSIGLRDRRSNEKLFF | TGTGCCAGTAGTATAGGGCTACGGGACAGGAGATCGAATGAAAAACTGTTTTTT
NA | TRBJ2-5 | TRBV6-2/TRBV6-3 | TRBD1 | CASSYYRTGQETQYF | TGTGCCAGCAGTTACTACAGGACAGGCCAAGAGACCCAGTACTTC
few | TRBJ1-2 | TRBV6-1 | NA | CASSEAHTRGGYTF | TGTGCCAGCAGTGAAGCACATACAAGGGGTGGCTACACCTTC
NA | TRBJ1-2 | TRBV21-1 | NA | CASTKESDGYTF | TGTGCCAGCACCAAAGAATCGGATGGCTACACCTTC
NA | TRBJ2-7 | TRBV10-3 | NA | CAISEQGAYEQYF | TGTGCCATCAGTGAGCAGGGTGCGTACGAGCAGTACTTC
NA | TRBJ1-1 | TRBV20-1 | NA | CSAREEAFF | TGCAGTGCTAGAGAAGAAGCTTTCTTT
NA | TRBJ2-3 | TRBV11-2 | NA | CASSFVGTYTDTQYF | TGTGCCAGCAGCTTCGTCGGGACTTACACAGATACGCAGTATTTT
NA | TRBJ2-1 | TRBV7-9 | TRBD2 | CASSPRLAGVPGEQFF | TGTGCCAGCAGCCCGCGACTAGCGGGAGTCCCCGGAGAGCAGTTCTTC
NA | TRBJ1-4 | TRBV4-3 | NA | CASSALRGGYEKLFF | TGCGCCAGCAGCGCGCTCAGGGGAGGGTATGAAAAACTGTTTTTT
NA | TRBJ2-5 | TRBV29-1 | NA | CSVRGRDQETQYF | TGCAGCGTTCGAGGTAGGGACCAAGAGACCCAGTACTTC
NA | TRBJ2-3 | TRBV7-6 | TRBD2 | CASSVLAGRTDTQYF | TGTGCCAGCAGCGTTTTAGCGGGACGCACAGATACGCAGTATTTT
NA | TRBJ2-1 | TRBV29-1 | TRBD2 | CSVGRRERLLNNEQFF | TGCAGCGTTGGTCGGCGGGAGCGCCTACTCAACAATGAGCAGTTCTTC
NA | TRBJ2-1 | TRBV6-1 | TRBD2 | CASEREYGGNEQFF | TGTGCCAGCGAGCGGGAGTATGGAGGCAATGAGCAGTTCTTC
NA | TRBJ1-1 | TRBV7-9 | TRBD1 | CASSFYRGSRGTEAFF | TGTGCCAGCAGCTTTTACAGGGGCTCTAGAGGCACTGAAGCTTTCTTT
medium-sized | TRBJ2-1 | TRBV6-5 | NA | CASSPTESSYNEQFF | TGTGCCAGCAGCCCGACAGAGAGCTCCTACAATGAGCAGTTCTTC
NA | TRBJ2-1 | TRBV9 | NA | CASSVTSSRQFF | TGTGCCAGCAGCGTAACGAGTAGCCGCCAGTTCTTC
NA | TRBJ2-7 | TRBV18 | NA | CASSYYTNYEQYF | TGTGCCAGCTCATACTACACGAACTACGAGCAGTACTTC
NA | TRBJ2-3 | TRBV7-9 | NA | CASSFGHKGDTQYF | TGTGCCAGCAGCTTCGGTCATAAGGGGGATACGCAGTATTTT
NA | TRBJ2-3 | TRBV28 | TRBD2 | CASSPGTSGRARGGDTQYF | TGTGCCAGCAGTCCAGGGACTAGCGGGAGAGCGCGGGGAGGAGATACGCAGTATTTT
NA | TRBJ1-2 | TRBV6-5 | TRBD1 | CASSYTRTGGGYGYTF | TGTGCCAGCAGTTATACCCGGACAGGGGGAGGCTATGGCTACACCTTC
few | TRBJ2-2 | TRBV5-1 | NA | CASSLGHRNADTGELFF | TGCGCCAGCAGCTTGGGGCATAGGAATGCTGACACCGGGGAGCTGTTTTTT
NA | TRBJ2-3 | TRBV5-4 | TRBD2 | CASTSGSTDTQYF | TGTGCCAGCACTAGCGGAAGCACAGATACGCAGTATTTT
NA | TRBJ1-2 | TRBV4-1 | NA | CASSRLRGRNLDYGYTF | TGCGCCAGCAGCCGACTGAGGGGGAGAAACCTAGACTATGGCTACACCTTC
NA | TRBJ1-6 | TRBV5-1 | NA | CASSIEGNSPLHF | TGCGCCAGCAGCATTGAGGGTAATTCACCCCTCCACTTT
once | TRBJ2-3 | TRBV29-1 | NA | CSVERLDYTDTQYF | TGCAGCGTTGAAAGACTAGACTACACAGATACGCAGTATTTT
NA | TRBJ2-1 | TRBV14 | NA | CASSQDLGEGGNEQFF | TGTGCCAGCAGCCAAGATTTGGGGGAGGGGGGCAATGAGCAGTTCTTC
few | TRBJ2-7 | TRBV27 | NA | CASSLKGYSYEQYF | TGTGCCAGCAGTTTAAAAGGCTACTCCTACGAGCAGTACTTC
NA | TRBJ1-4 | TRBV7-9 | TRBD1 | CASSSSGTGLLNEKLFF | TGTGCCAGCAGTTCGTCCGGGACAGGTCTTCTCAATGAAAAACTGTTTTTT